The 21 T cell receptor beta chains presented below share a single source sample, sequenced in a study of control samples from healthy donors and cancer patients. Method: immunoSEQ multiplex PCR; TCRdb's copy keeps in-frame clones and lacks some. The table records roughly 130,000 clones, 70% to 90% of them present only once. The sequenced sample consisted of blood. Receptors were obtained from a woman between 25 and 40 years old in good health.

In DNA form, the CDR3 reads TGTGCCAGCAGTCCCTATTCAGCGGGCATCTACGAGCAGTACTTC. This encodes CASSPYSAGIYEQYF. The chain carries TRBV6-2 or TRBV6-3 and TRBJ2-7, with TRBD2 as a possible D gene (6 bases). This CDR3 region has 15 residues. The ends were cut back, 5 bases at V and 3 bases at J, with 17 bases in the middle. Germline CDR1 is MNHEY and CDR2 is SVGEGT.

This clone showed up just once. The chain recombines TRBV28 with TRBJ1-2; the match to TRBD1 covers 7 bases. The germline V gene has CDR1 MDHEN and CDR2 SYDVKM. V shed 7 bases, J shed 3 bases, and the junction held 8 bases outside the gene matches. The CDR3 contains 14 residues. The CDR3 DNA is TGTGCCAGCACTATTACCGGGACAGACTATGGCTACACCTTC. Protein sequence: CASTITGTDYGYTF.

The chain joins TRBV5-1 to TRBJ2-7, with D maybe TRBD2 (5 bases). The germline V and J ends were trimmed by 0 bases and 3 bases, with 10 bases remaining between them. The CDR3 contains 14 residues. The V gene's germline CDR1 is SGHRS and CDR2 YFSETQ. Here the CDR3 reads CASSLDPGIYEQYF. In DNA, the CDR3 is TGCGCCAGCAGCTTGGATCCGGGGATCTACGAGCAGTACTTC.

V is TRBV29-1 and J is TRBJ2-3, with 9 bases fitting TRBD2. The V and J ends lost 1 base and 2 bases, in that order; junction bases with no gene match: 4. The germline CDR1 and CDR2 sequences are SQVTM and ANQGSEA. This CDR3 has 15 amino acids. The CDR3 coding sequence is TGCAGCGTTGAAGGGGCGGGAGGGCCCACAGATACGCAGTATTTT. This sequence encodes CSVEGAGGPTDTQYF.

The chain carries TRBV19 and TRBJ2-7, with a possible D match to TRBD2 (5 bases). Germline values: CDR1 LNHDA, CDR2 SQIVND (reference sequence). Trimming took off 7 bases at V and 2 bases at J, with 12 bases between the two ends. The CDR3 is 13 amino acids. DNA of the CDR3: TGTGCCAGTAACCCCGGGATTGCCTACGAGCAGTACTTC. This sequence encodes CASNPGIAYEQYF.

The chain joins TRBV5-1 to TRBJ2-7; 11 nucleotides line up with TRBD2. Unmatched junction bases numbered 9, after V lost 4 bases and J lost 6 bases. In germline, CDR1 is SGHRS, CDR2 YFSETQ. The CDR3 has 15 amino acids. DNA for the CDR3: TGCGCCAGCAGCCAACAACTAGCGGGAGCGGCCGAGCAGTACTTC. This codes for CASSQQLAGAAEQYF. Filled out from reference TRBV5-1 and TRBJ2-7, the complete variable domain reads KAGVTQTPRYLIKTRGQQVTLSCSPISGHRSVSWYQQTPGQGLQFLFEYFSETQRNKGNFPGRFSGRQFSNSRSEMNVSTLELGDSALYLCASSQQLAGAAEQYFGPGTRLTVT.

A note on this clone: The sample contains more than one DNA sequence encoding this CDR3. The chain carries TRBV14 and TRBJ2-3; 7 positions match TRBD2. This CDR3 spans 13 amino acids. Germline V gene sequence: CDR1 SGHDN, CDR2 FVKESK. With V trimmed by 3 bases and J by 4 bases, 1 base remained unmatched. This CDR3 reads CASSQGGSDTQYF. In DNA, the CDR3 is TGTGCCAGCAGCCAGGGAGGGTCAGATACGCAGTATTTT.

The V and J genes are TRBV5-6 and TRBJ2-3, with D perhaps TRBD1 or TRBD2 (5 bases each). In germline, CDR1 is SGHDT, CDR2 YYEEEE. The CDR3 extends over 13 amino acids. Trimming removed 3 bases from V and 3 bases from J, with 8 bases in between. The CDR3 is CASSWGITDTQYF. In DNA, the CDR3 is TGTGCCAGCAGCTGGGGGATAACAGATACGCAGTATTTT.

The chain has TRBV10-3 and TRBJ1-6, with D tentatively TRBD1 (5 bases). The CDR3 totals 15 residues. Germline V gene data show CDR1 as ENHRY and CDR2 as SYGVKD. Trimming left V 6 bases short and J 7 bases short, with 16 bases between. The CDR3 reads CAIRDDRGSNSPLHF. For the CDR3, the DNA is TGTGCCATCAGGGATGATCGGGGGAGCAATTCACCCCTCCACTTT.

The chain uses TRBV9 and TRBJ2-5; D ambiguous. V lost 2 bases and J lost 5, with 16 bases in between. Germline values: CDR1 SGDLS, CDR2 YYNGEE. The CDR3 contains 15 residues. DNA of the CDR3: TGTGCCAGCAGCGTTAGGGAAGGTGGTAAGGAGACCCAGTACTTC. It encodes CASSVREGGKETQYF.

This clone was detected only once. V usage is TRBV30 and J usage is TRBJ1-2; 9 bases map to TRBD1. The CDR3 spans 15 residues. Germline V gene sequence: CDR1 GTSNPN, CDR2 SVGIG (reference sequence). V was pared by 3 bases and J by 4 bases, with 9 bases of the junction left unmatched. Here the CDR3 reads CAWRDPGQGTYGYTF. The CDR3 region has the DNA TGTGCCTGGAGAGATCCGGGACAGGGAACCTATGGCTACACCTTC.

This clone has a handful of counts. This chain uses TRBV4-1 with TRBJ2-7; 11 bases align to TRBD1. V was clipped by 2 bases and J by 0 bases; unmatched bases: 12. This CDR3 has 19 residues. The germline gives CDR1 MGHRA, CDR2 YSYEKL. In DNA, the CDR3 is TGCGCCAGCAGCCAAAAAGCGGGGACAGGGGGGTTCAGCTCCTACGAGCAGTACTTC. This translates into CASSQKAGTGGFSSYEQYF.

The chain combines TRBV3-1 (or the pseudogene TRBV3-2) with TRBJ2-1, with D possibly matching TRBD2 (5 bases). The CDR3 length is 17 residues. The V gene lost 1 base and the J gene lost 4 bases, with 17 bases spanning the gap. Germline-derived CDR1 and CDR2 are LGHDT and YNNKEL (reference sequence). CDR3 protein: CASSQGWEQALYNEQFF. The CDR3 coding sequence is TGTGCCAGCAGCCAAGGTTGGGAGCAGGCCCTTTACAATGAGCAGTTCTTC.

V is TRBV18 and J is TRBJ1-1; the match to TRBD1 covers 7 bases. V shed 3 bases and J 5 bases; nucleotides not matched to a gene: 9. The CDR3 is 15 amino acids. Germline CDR1 KGHSH, CDR2 LQKENI. This CDR3 reads CASSPQTGIMTEAFF. The CDR3 DNA follows: TGTGCCAGCTCACCCCAGACAGGGATCATGACTGAAGCTTTCTTT.

The rearrangement uses TRBV10-1 and TRBJ2-2; 7 bases line up with TRBD1. The CDR3 is 14 amino acids. Germline assignment: CDR1 WNHNN and CDR2 SYGVQD (reference sequence). V lost 9 bases, J lost 3 bases, and 7 bases stayed unmatched. This CDR3 is CASRTGTDTGELFF. Written as DNA, the CDR3 is TGCGCCAGTAGAACCGGGACAGACACCGGGGAGCTGTTTTTT.

The chain combines TRBV19 with TRBJ1-2; no firm D call. The V gene's germline CDR1 is LNHDA and CDR2 SQIVND (reference sequence). This CDR3 has 14 amino acids. The V end lost 3 bases, the J end lost 2 bases, and 10 bases lay between the germline ends. The CDR3 here is CASSISSGNYGYTF. CDR3 sequence (DNA): TGTGCCAGTAGTATTTCTTCGGGCAACTATGGCTACACCTTC.

The V gene is TRBV5-4, the J gene TRBJ1-1; a weak D match, TRBD1 (5 bases). The CDR3 is 16 residues long. Germline loops: CDR1 SGHNT, CDR2 YYREEE (reference sequence). The ends were cut back, 0 bases at V and 1 base at J, with 13 bases in the middle. For the CDR3, the DNA is TGTGCCAGCAGCTTGGCTGGGGCAGGGACGAACACTGAAGCTTTCTTT. Protein product: CASSLAGAGTNTEAFF.

The rearrangement uses TRBV15 and TRBJ2-7, with 15 bases lining up with TRBD2. The trim removed 4 bases at V and 7 bases at J, leaving 8 bases unmatched. The CDR3 is made up of 16 amino acids. Germline CDR1 is LNHNV and CDR2 is YYDKDF (reference sequence). In DNA form, the CDR3 reads TGTGCCACCAGCACTCGGACTAGCGGGAGGGCCAGTGAGCAGTACTTC. Amino acids: CATSTRTSGRASEQYF.

V and J are TRBV29-1 and TRBJ2-1, with 8 bases lining up with TRBD2. With V trimmed by 2 bases and J by 9 bases, 9 bases remained unmatched. In germline, CDR1 is SQVTM, CDR2 ANQGSEA. CDR3 length: 14 amino acids. As DNA, the CDR3 is TGCAGCGTTGAACGCTCGGGAGGGCTTGGTGAGCAGTTCTTC. Amino acids: CSVERSGGLGEQFF.

The gene calls are TRBV19 and TRBJ1-1; 8 nucleotides match TRBD1. Germline V CDR1 and CDR2: LNHDA, SQIVND (reference sequence). The CDR3 covers 15 residues. V was clipped by 5 bases and J by 5 bases; unmatched bases: 10. In DNA form, the CDR3 reads TGTGCCAGTAGTCCCCCCAGGGGGCGAGGAACTGAAGCTTTCTTT. As protein: CASSPPRGRGTEAFF.

The CDR3 region has the DNA TGTGCCAGCTTGGATAGCGCGATCACAGATACGCAGTATTTT. This codes for CASLDSAITDTQYF. This chain joins TRBV6-6 and TRBJ2-3; possibly TRBD2 for D (5 bases). The CDR3 covers 14 residues. V lost 8 bases and J 2 bases, leaving 14 bases between the germline ends. Per germline, CDR1 MNHNY and CDR2 SVGAGI (reference sequence).